The rows below give T cell receptor beta chains drawn from one sample of a study of a mutant IDH1 vaccine in newly diagnosed glioma. Repertoires were generated with immunoSEQ multiplex PCR, while TCRdb's copy carries only in-frame clones and drops some. The data hold about 75,000 clones, with around nine tenths observed a single time. Their recognized antigens are unknown. The material was PBMCs, obtained from a glioma patient whose treatment included an IDH1 peptide vaccine. The receptor source for this set is a woman in her forties or fifties with glioma. Each CDR3 is given with its conserved first and last residue. The order of the fields is clone size, J gene, D gene, V gene, CDR3 protein, CDR3 DNA. A D gene is named only where the DNA matches it firmly. Not every row has a clone size; where given, it reads once, few, many or a size class.

abundance: .
j_gene: TRBJ2-7
d_gene: .
v_gene: TRBV10-2
CDR3aa: CASSSGTKSSYEQYF
CDR3nt: TGCGCCAGCAGTTCCGGGACCAAAAGCTCCTACGAGCAGTACTTC

abundance: .
j_gene: TRBJ1-1
d_gene: TRBD1
v_gene: TRBV19
CDR3aa: CASSITGVNTEAFF
CDR3nt: TGTGCCAGTAGTATTACAGGGGTGAACACTGAAGCTTTCTTT

abundance: few
j_gene: TRBJ1-1
d_gene: TRBD1
v_gene: TRBV6-1
CDR3aa: CASSERQGNMNTEAFF
CDR3nt: TGTGCCAGCAGTGAAAGACAGGGTAACATGAACACTGAAGCTTTCTTT

abundance: once
j_gene: TRBJ2-5
d_gene: .
v_gene: TRBV29-1
CDR3aa: CSVLPEGKQETQYF
CDR3nt: TGCAGCGTCTTACCCGAAGGGAAACAAGAGACCCAGTACTTC

abundance: .
j_gene: TRBJ1-2
d_gene: TRBD1
v_gene: TRBV28
CDR3aa: CASSFLDRGEGGYTF
CDR3nt: TGTGCCAGCAGTTTCCTGGACAGGGGCGAGGGTGGCTACACCTTC

abundance: .
j_gene: TRBJ1-1
d_gene: .
v_gene: TRBV19
CDR3aa: CASSPVRDTEAFF
CDR3nt: TGTGCCAGTAGCCCCGTCAGGGACACTGAAGCTTTCTTT

abundance: .
j_gene: TRBJ2-1
d_gene: TRBD2
v_gene: TRBV11-2
CDR3aa: CASSFSGRGEQFF
CDR3nt: TGTGCCAGCAGCTTTAGCGGGAGAGGTGAGCAGTTCTTC

abundance: few
j_gene: TRBJ2-7
d_gene: .
v_gene: TRBV6-5
CDR3aa: CASSYSDGGFYEQYF
CDR3nt: TGTGCCAGCAGTTACTCGGACGGAGGATTCTACGAGCAGTACTTC

abundance: .
j_gene: TRBJ1-4
d_gene: .
v_gene: TRBV19
CDR3aa: CASSIREKLFF
CDR3nt: TGTGCCAGTAGTATAAGGGAAAAACTGTTTTTT

abundance: .
j_gene: TRBJ1-1
d_gene: .
v_gene: TRBV18
CDR3aa: CASSPRRDTEAFF
CDR3nt: TGTGCCAGCTCACCAAGGAGGGACACTGAAGCTTTCTTT

abundance: .
j_gene: TRBJ2-1
d_gene: TRBD2
v_gene: TRBV4-1
CDR3aa: CASSQDLGTSGRGNEQFF
CDR3nt: TGCGCCAGCAGCCAAGATCTCGGAACTAGCGGGAGAGGAAATGAGCAGTTCTTC

abundance: .
j_gene: TRBJ2-2
d_gene: .
v_gene: TRBV30
CDR3aa: CAWSLARNGELFF
CDR3nt: TGTGCCTGGAGTTTAGCGAGGAACGGGGAGCTGTTTTTT

abundance: .
j_gene: TRBJ2-7
d_gene: .
v_gene: TRBV6-1
CDR3aa: CASSEKSPYEQYF
CDR3nt: TGTGCCAGCAGTGAAAAGAGTCCCTACGAGCAGTACTTC

abundance: .
j_gene: TRBJ2-3
d_gene: TRBD2
v_gene: TRBV11-1
CDR3aa: CASSLTSDSTDTQYF
CDR3nt: TGTGCCAGCAGCTTGACTAGCGATAGCACAGATACGCAGTATTTT

abundance: .
j_gene: TRBJ2-5
d_gene: TRBD1
v_gene: TRBV5-6
CDR3aa: CASSGRDSQETQYF
CDR3nt: TGTGCCAGCAGCGGCCGGGACAGCCAAGAGACCCAGTACTTC

abundance: .
j_gene: TRBJ2-1
d_gene: TRBD1
v_gene: TRBV6-4
CDR3aa: CASSDSGQGVGEQFF
CDR3nt: TGTGCCAGCAGTGACTCCGGACAGGGGGTGGGTGAGCAGTTCTTC

abundance: .
j_gene: TRBJ2-3
d_gene: .
v_gene: TRBV27
CDR3aa: CASSLTRETDTQYF
CDR3nt: TGTGCCAGCAGCCTAACCCGTGAGACAGATACGCAGTATTTT

abundance: .
j_gene: TRBJ1-1
d_gene: .
v_gene: TRBV5-1
CDR3aa: CASRLERGTEAFF
CDR3nt: TGCGCCAGCCGCCTCGAGAGGGGCACTGAAGCTTTCTTT

abundance: .
j_gene: TRBJ2-3
d_gene: TRBD2
v_gene: TRBV6-1
CDR3aa: CAWRGGLPSTDTQYF
CDR3nt: TGTGCCTGGCGGGGGGGCTTGCCTAGCACAGATACGCAGTATTTT

abundance: .
j_gene: TRBJ2-7
d_gene: TRBD1
v_gene: TRBV6-1
CDR3aa: CASSALQGASYEQYF
CDR3nt: TGTGCCAGCAGTGCTTTACAGGGGGCAAGCTACGAGCAGTACTTC

abundance: .
j_gene: TRBJ1-3
d_gene: .
v_gene: TRBV9
CDR3aa: CASSVGGLEKGNTIYF
CDR3nt: TGTGCCAGCAGCGTAGGGGGCCTCGAAAAGGGAAACACCATATATTTT

abundance: .
j_gene: TRBJ2-3
d_gene: TRBD2
v_gene: TRBV11-2
CDR3aa: CASSLAGLAGGRADTQYF
CDR3nt: TGTGCCAGCAGCTTAGCCGGACTAGCGGGAGGGCGAGCGGATACGCAGTATTTT

abundance: .
j_gene: TRBJ1-4
d_gene: .
v_gene: TRBV28
CDR3aa: CASSLWGRGNEKLFF
CDR3nt: TGTGCCAGCAGTTTATGGGGAAGGGGAAATGAAAAACTGTTTTTT

abundance: .
j_gene: TRBJ1-2
d_gene: .
v_gene: TRBV6-6
CDR3aa: CASGLNYGYTF
CDR3nt: TGTGCCAGCGGACTGAACTATGGCTACACCTTC

abundance: once
j_gene: TRBJ2-3
d_gene: TRBD2
v_gene: TRBV5-6
CDR3aa: CASSPLAGEADTQYF
CDR3nt: TGTGCCAGCAGCCCACTAGCGGGAGAAGCAGATACGCAGTATTTT

abundance: .
j_gene: TRBJ1-2
d_gene: .
v_gene: TRBV30
CDR3aa: CAWSNGGARGYTF
CDR3nt: TGTGCCTGGAGTAACGGGGGGGCGCGTGGCTACACCTTC

abundance: .
j_gene: TRBJ1-4
d_gene: .
v_gene: TRBV27
CDR3aa: CASSLSRGTNEKLFF
CDR3nt: TGTGCCAGCAGTTTAAGTCGGGGGACTAATGAAAAACTGTTTTTT

abundance: .
j_gene: TRBJ1-1
d_gene: .
v_gene: TRBV9
CDR3aa: CASSVGTGGTEAFF
CDR3nt: TGTGCCAGCAGCGTAGGGACGGGCGGAACTGAAGCTTTCTTT

abundance: .
j_gene: TRBJ2-7
d_gene: .
v_gene: TRBV5-1
CDR3aa: CASSLGGGQEQYF
CDR3nt: TGCGCCAGCAGCTTGGGGGGTGGACAGGAGCAGTACTTC

abundance: .
j_gene: TRBJ2-5
d_gene: TRBD1
v_gene: TRBV11-1
CDR3aa: CASKGGQAKETQYF
CDR3nt: TGTGCCAGCAAAGGGGGACAGGCGAAAGAGACCCAGTACTTC

abundance: .
j_gene: TRBJ2-1
d_gene: .
v_gene: TRBV5-1
CDR3aa: CASSLSGYEQFF
CDR3nt: TGCGCCAGCAGCTTGTCCGGGTATGAGCAGTTCTTC

abundance: .
j_gene: TRBJ2-7
d_gene: .
v_gene: TRBV5-8
CDR3aa: CASSFGGAYEQYF
CDR3nt: TGTGCCAGCAGCTTCGGCGGGGCCTACGAGCAGTACTTC

abundance: .
j_gene: TRBJ1-2
d_gene: TRBD1
v_gene: TRBV5-6
CDR3aa: CASHDRGRYGYTF
CDR3nt: TGTGCCAGCCACGACAGGGGTCGCTATGGCTACACCTTC

abundance: .
j_gene: TRBJ1-2
d_gene: .
v_gene: TRBV5-1
CDR3aa: CASSLSQNNGYTF
CDR3nt: TGCGCCAGCAGCTTGAGCCAGAACAACGGCTACACCTTC

abundance: .
j_gene: TRBJ1-1
d_gene: TRBD1
v_gene: TRBV30
CDR3aa: CAGTYDRVNTEAFF
CDR3nt: TGTGCCGGTACCTACGACAGGGTGAACACTGAAGCTTTCTTT

abundance: .
j_gene: TRBJ1-3
d_gene: .
v_gene: TRBV2
CDR3aa: CASSGGDTGNTIYF
CDR3nt: TGTGCCAGCAGTGGGGGGGACACTGGAAACACCATATATTTT

abundance: .
j_gene: TRBJ2-7
d_gene: TRBD2
v_gene: TRBV30
CDR3aa: CAWTSGTIYEQYF
CDR3nt: TGTGCCTGGACTAGCGGGACTATTTACGAGCAGTACTTC

abundance: .
j_gene: TRBJ2-3
d_gene: TRBD1
v_gene: TRBV28
CDR3aa: CASSPGTGGARGTQYF
CDR3nt: TGTGCCAGCAGCCCCGGGACAGGGGGCGCTAGGGGTACGCAGTATTTT

abundance: .
j_gene: TRBJ2-6
d_gene: .
v_gene: TRBV28
CDR3aa: CASSYLASGANVLTF
CDR3nt: TGTGCCAGCAGTTATCTAGCGTCCGGGGCCAACGTCCTGACTTTC

abundance: .
j_gene: TRBJ2-7
d_gene: .
v_gene: TRBV11-2
CDR3aa: CASSSGALTYEQYF
CDR3nt: TGTGCCAGCAGCTCCGGGGCCCTAACCTACGAGCAGTACTTC

abundance: .
j_gene: TRBJ2-5
d_gene: TRBD1
v_gene: TRBV5-1
CDR3aa: CASSSFSGTGMQETQYF
CDR3nt: TGCGCCAGCAGCTCCTTCTCCGGGACAGGGATGCAAGAGACCCAGTACTTC

abundance: .
j_gene: TRBJ2-5
d_gene: .
v_gene: TRBV7-9
CDR3aa: CASSLVGSGETQYF
CDR3nt: TGTGCCAGCAGCTTGGTGGGATCTGGAGAGACCCAGTACTTC

abundance: .
j_gene: TRBJ2-7
d_gene: .
v_gene: TRBV5-6
CDR3aa: CASSRRPGALEGSYEQYF
CDR3nt: TGTGCCAGCAGCCGCCGTCCCGGGGCACTGGAGGGCTCCTACGAGCAGTACTTC

abundance: .
j_gene: TRBJ2-5
d_gene: .
v_gene: TRBV5-1
CDR3aa: CASSPGQGETQYF
CDR3nt: TGCGCCAGCAGCCCCGGGCAGGGGGAGACCCAGTACTTC

abundance: .
j_gene: TRBJ1-1
d_gene: TRBD1
v_gene: TRBV6-5
CDR3aa: CASSKNRGSNTEAFF
CDR3nt: TGTGCCAGCAGCAAAAACAGGGGATCGAACACTGAAGCTTTCTTT

abundance: .
j_gene: TRBJ2-1
d_gene: TRBD2
v_gene: TRBV19
CDR3aa: CASSAPGLATYNEQFF
CDR3nt: TGTGCCAGTAGTGCCCCGGGACTAGCGACCTACAATGAGCAGTTCTTC